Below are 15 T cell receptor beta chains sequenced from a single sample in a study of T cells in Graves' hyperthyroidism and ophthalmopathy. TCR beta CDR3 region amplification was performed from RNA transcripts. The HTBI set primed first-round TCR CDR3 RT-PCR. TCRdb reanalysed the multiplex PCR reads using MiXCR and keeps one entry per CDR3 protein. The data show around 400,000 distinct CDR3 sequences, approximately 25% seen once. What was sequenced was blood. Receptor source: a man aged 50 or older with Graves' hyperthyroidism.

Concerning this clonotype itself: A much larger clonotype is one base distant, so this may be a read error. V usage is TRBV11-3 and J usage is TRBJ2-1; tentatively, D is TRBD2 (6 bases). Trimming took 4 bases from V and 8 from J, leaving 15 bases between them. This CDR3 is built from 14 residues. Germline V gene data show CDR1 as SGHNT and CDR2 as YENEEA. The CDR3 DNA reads TGTGCCAGCAGCTCCTATGGCGGGATGCATGAGCAGTTCTTC. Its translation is CASSSYGGMHEQFF.

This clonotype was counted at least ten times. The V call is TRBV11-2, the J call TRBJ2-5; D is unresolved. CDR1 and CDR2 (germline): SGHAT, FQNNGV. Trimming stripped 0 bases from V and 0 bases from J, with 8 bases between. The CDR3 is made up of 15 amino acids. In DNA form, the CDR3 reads TGTGCCAGCAGCTTAGAATTAGAGTACCAAGAGACCCAGTACTTC. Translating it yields CASSLELEYQETQYF.

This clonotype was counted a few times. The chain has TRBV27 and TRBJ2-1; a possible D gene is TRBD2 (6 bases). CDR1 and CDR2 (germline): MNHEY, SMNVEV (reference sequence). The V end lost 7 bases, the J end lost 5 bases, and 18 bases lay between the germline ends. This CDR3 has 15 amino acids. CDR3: CASTRRGVSNNEQFF. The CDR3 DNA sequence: TGTGCCAGCACGCGGAGGGGTGTGTCCAACAATGAGCAGTTCTTC.

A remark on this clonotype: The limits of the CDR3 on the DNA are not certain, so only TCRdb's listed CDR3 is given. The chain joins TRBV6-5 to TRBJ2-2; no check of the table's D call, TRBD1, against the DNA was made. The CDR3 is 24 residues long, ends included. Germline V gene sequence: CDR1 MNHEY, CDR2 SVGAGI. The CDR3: CASSYLDREGYEQYFGPGTGELFF.

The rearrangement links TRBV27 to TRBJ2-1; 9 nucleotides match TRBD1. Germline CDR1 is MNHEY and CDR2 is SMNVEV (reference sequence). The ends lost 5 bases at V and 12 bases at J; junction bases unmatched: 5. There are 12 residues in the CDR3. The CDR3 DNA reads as TGTGCCAGCAGTGTCTCGACAGGGGGGCAGTTCTTC. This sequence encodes CASSVSTGGQFF.

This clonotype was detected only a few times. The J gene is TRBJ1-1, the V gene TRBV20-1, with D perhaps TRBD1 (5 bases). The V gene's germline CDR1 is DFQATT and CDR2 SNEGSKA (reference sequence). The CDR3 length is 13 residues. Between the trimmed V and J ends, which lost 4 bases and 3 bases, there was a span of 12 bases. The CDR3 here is CSATGDLDTEAFF. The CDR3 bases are TGCAGTGCTACGGGGGACCTTGACACTGAAGCTTTCTTT.

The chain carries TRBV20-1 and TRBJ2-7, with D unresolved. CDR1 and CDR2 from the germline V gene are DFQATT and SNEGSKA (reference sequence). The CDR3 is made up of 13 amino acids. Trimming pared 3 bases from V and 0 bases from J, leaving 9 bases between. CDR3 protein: CSASLAPSYEQYF. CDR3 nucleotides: TGCAGTGCTAGTCTGGCGCCCTCCTACGAGCAGTACTTC.

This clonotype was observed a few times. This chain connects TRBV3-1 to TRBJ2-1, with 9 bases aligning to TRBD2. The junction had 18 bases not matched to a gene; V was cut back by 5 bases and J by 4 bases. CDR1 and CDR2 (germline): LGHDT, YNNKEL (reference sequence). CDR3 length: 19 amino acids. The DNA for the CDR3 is TGTGCCAGCAGCTTAGGTTTCGTTAAAGAGACTAGCGGTTACAATGAGCAGTTCTTC. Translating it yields CASSLGFVKETSGYNEQFF.

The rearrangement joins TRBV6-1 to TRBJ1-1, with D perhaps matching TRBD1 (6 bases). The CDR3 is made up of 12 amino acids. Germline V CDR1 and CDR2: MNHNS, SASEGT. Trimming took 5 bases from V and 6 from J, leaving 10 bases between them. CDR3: CASSLGHPEAFF. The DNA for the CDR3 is TGTGCCAGCAGTCTGGGACATCCTGAAGCTTTCTTT.

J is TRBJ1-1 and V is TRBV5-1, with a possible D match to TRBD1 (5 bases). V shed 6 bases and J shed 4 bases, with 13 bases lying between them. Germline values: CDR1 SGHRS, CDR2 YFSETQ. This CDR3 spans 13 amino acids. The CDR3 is CASTPVGGTEAFF. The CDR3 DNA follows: TGCGCCAGCACCCCGGTGGGGGGCACTGAAGCTTTCTTT.

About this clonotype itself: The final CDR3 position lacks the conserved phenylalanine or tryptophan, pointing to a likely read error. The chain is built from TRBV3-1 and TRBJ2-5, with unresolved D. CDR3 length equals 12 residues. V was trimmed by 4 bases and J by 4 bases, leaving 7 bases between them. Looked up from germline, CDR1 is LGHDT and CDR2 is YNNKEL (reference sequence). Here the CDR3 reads CASSPLGETQYL. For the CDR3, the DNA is TGTGCCAGCAGCCCCCTAGGAGAGACCCAGTACCTC.

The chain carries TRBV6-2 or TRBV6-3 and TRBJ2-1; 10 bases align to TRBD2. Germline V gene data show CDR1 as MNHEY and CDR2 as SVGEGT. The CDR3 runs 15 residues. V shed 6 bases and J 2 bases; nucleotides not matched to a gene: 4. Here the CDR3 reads CASRLLAGTYNEQFF. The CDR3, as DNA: TGTGCCAGCAGGTTACTAGCGGGAACCTACAATGAGCAGTTCTTC.

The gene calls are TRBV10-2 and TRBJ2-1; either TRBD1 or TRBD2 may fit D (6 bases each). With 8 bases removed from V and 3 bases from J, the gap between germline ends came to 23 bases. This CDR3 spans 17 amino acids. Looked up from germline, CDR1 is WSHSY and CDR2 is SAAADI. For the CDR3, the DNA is TGCGCCAGCTATAAATTATTAAAAGGGGGGCACTACAATGAGCAGTTCTTC. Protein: CASYKLLKGGHYNEQFF.

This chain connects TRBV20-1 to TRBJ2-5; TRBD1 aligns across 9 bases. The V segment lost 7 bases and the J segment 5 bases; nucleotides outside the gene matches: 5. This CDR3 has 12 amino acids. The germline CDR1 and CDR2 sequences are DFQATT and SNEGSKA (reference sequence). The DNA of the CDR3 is TGCAGTGTTCCGACAGGGGGGGAGACCCAGTACTTC. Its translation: CSVPTGGETQYF.

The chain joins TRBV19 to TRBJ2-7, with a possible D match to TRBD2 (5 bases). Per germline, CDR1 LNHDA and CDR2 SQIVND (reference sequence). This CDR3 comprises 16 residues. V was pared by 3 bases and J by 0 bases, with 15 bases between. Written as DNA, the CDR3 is TGTGCCAGTAGTATCTCAACGCGGAGGAGCTCCTACGAGCAGTACTTC. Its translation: CASSISTRRSSYEQYF.